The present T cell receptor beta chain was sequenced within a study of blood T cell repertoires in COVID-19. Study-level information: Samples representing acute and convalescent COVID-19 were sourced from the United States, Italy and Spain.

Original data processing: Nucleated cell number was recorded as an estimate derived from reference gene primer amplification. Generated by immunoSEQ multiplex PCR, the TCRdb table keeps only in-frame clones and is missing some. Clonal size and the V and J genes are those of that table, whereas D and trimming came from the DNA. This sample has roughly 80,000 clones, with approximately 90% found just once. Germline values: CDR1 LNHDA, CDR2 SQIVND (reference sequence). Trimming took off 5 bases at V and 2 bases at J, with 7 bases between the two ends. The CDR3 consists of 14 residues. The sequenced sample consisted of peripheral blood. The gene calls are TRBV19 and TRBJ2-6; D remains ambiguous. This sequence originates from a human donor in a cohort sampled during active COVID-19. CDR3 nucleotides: TGTGCCAGTAGTTTGAGAGCTGGGGCCAACGTCCTGACTTTC. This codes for CASSLRAGANVLTF.